The next 20 T cell receptor beta chains were all read from a single sample in a study of shared clonotypes between healthy human individuals. TCRdb keeps only in-frame clones here, not all; method: immunoSEQ multiplex PCR. The sample lists about 1,900,000 clones; around 96% were seen once. Naive CD8 isolation took CD45RO-negative cells positively selected for CCR7 and excluded terminally differentiated effector memory CD45RA+ cells. Sequenced: naive CD8+ T cells sorted from blood. These receptor sequences come from a man aged 18 to 29 in good health.

A note on this clone: The junction differs from germline at one of its ends, possibly a read error. V and J are TRBV7-7 and TRBJ2-5; D is unclear. The CDR3 extends over 14 amino acids. Germline-derived CDR1 and CDR2 are SSHAT and FNYEAQ (reference sequence). The CDR3: CASSLVSWGETQYF. The CDR3 coding sequence is TGTGCTAGCAGCTTAGTCTCTTGGGGAGAGACCCAGTACTTC.

The chain joins TRBV6-1 to TRBJ2-3; D perhaps matches TRBD2 (6 bases). The germline V and J ends were trimmed by 3 bases and 2 bases, with 15 bases remaining between them. The CDR3 is 16 amino acids. Germline V gives CDR1 MNHNS, CDR2 SASEGT. CDR3 protein: CASSDLGGLLTDTQYF. The CDR3, as DNA: TGTGCCAGCAGTGACCTGGGGGGACTTCTCACAGATACGCAGTATTTT.

The chain couples TRBV29-1 to TRBJ2-5, with 7 bases that match TRBD2. From germline, CDR1 is SQVTM and CDR2 ANQGSEA. The CDR3 is 16 amino acids. With V trimmed by 1 base and J by 4 bases, 12 bases remained unmatched. This CDR3 reads CSVEGSASGEGETQYF. The DNA for the CDR3 is TGCAGCGTTGAAGGGTCGGCTAGCGGAGAGGGAGAGACCCAGTACTTC.

This sequence joins TRBV10-3 and TRBJ2-3; TRBD1 or TRBD2 may be the D gene (6 bases each). Per germline, CDR1 ENHRY and CDR2 SYGVKD. Trimming took off 4 bases at V and 0 bases at J, with 23 bases between the two ends. CDR3 length: 19 amino acids. The CDR3 sequence: CAISGPRAEGGPSTDTQYF. CDR3 DNA: TGTGCCATCAGTGGCCCTCGAGCGGAGGGGGGCCCTAGCACAGATACGCAGTATTTT.

This clone was picked up one time. The V call is TRBV5-6, the J call TRBJ1-2, with TRBD1 matching 8 bases. This CDR3 comprises 14 residues. J was trimmed by 7 bases and V by 0 bases; bases with no gene match: 5. Germline CDR1 and CDR2: SGHDT and YYEEEE. The CDR3 sequence: CASSLGAGGSGYTF. The CDR3 region has the DNA TGTGCCAGCAGCTTGGGTGCAGGGGGCTCTGGCTACACCTTC.

The genes are TRBV28 and TRBJ2-2; 8 positions match TRBD1. CDR1 is MDHEN, CDR2 SYDVKM, per germline. The CDR3 extends over 15 amino acids. V shed 3 bases and J 7 bases; nucleotides not matched to a gene: 7. The CDR3 loop is CASSFSTGVIGELFF. In DNA form, the CDR3 reads TGTGCCAGCAGTTTCTCGACAGGGGTTATCGGGGAGCTGTTTTTT. The complete variable domain, with remaining parts taken from reference TRBV28 and TRBJ2-2, reads DVKVTQSSRYLVKRTGEKVFLECVQDMDHENMFWYRQDPGLGLRLIYFSYDVKMKEKGDIPEGYSVSREKKERFSLILESASTNQTSMYLCASSFSTGVIGELFFGEGSRLTVL.

This chain joins TRBV7-8 and TRBJ2-1; D might be TRBD1 (5 bases). The length of the CDR3 is 16 residues. The V and J ends lost 5 bases and 2 bases respectively, with 16 bases between them. Germline lookup yields CDR1 SGHVS and CDR2 FQNEAQ. CDR3 coding DNA: TGTGCCAGCAGCCAAGGACACGGTAACACCTACAATGAGCAGTTCTTC. It encodes CASSQGHGNTYNEQFF.

V gene TRBV5-4 combines with J gene TRBJ2-7, with 8 bases lining up with TRBD1. CDR3 length: 16 residues. The germline gives CDR1 SGHNT, CDR2 YYREEE (reference sequence). With 4 bases clipped from V and 5 bases from J, the junction kept 14 bases outside the gene matches. The CDR3 loop reads CASSISRGQGLHEQYF. The CDR3 DNA reads TGTGCCAGCAGCATAAGTCGAGGACAGGGTCTGCACGAGCAGTACTTC.

V is TRBV10-3 and J is TRBJ2-7; D is unresolved. The V gene lost 2 bases and the J gene lost 1 base, with 15 bases spanning the gap. The length of the CDR3 is 16 residues. Germline CDR1 and CDR2: ENHRY and SYGVKD. CDR3 nucleotide sequence: TGTGCCATCAGTGAGCTAGTTAGTCGTAGTTCCTACGAGCAGTACTTC. This codes for CAISELVSRSSYEQYF.

The chain has TRBV6-1 and TRBJ2-1, with D maybe TRBD2 (5 bases). The V end was cut by 6 bases, the J end by 2 bases, with 14 bases between. Germline assignment: CDR1 MNHNS and CDR2 SASEGT. The CDR3 runs to 15 residues. DNA for the CDR3: TGTGCCAGCAGGTCTGGATTAGCGACCTACAATGAGCAGTTCTTC. Its translation: CASRSGLATYNEQFF.

On this clone itself: The germline gene is not matched at one end of the junction; a read error may be the cause. The sample carries other DNA sequences with the same CDR3. The V call is TRBV4-3, the J call TRBJ2-5, with 8 bases matching TRBD2. Looked up from germline, CDR1 is LGHNA and CDR2 is YSLEER. The CDR3 contains 16 residues. The CDR3 here is CASSQEVGLGLETQYF. CDR3 sequence (DNA): TGCGCCAGTAGCCAAGAGGTGGGACTAGGGCTAGAGACCCAGTACTTC.

V usage is TRBV2 and J usage is TRBJ2-7; 8 bases are a match to TRBD2. This CDR3 spans 16 amino acids. Germline CDR1 reads SNHLY; CDR2 reads FYNNEI. The trim removed 7 bases at V and 0 bases at J, leaving 11 bases unmatched. CDR3 amino acids: CASNRLARGVSYEQYF. The CDR3 DNA is TGTGCCAGCAACCGACTAGCGAGAGGGGTCTCCTACGAGCAGTACTTC. Variable domain in full (rest from reference TRBV2 and TRBJ2-7): EPEVTQTPSHQVTQMGQEVILRCVPISNHLYFYWYRQILGQKVEFLVSFYNNEISEKSEIFDDQFSVERPDGSNFTLKIRSTKLEDSAMYFCASNRLARGVSYEQYFGPGTRLTVT.

Turning to this clone: Other DNA sequences in the same sample also yield this CDR3. The V call is TRBV6-5, the J call TRBJ2-3, with TRBD2 identical over 7 bases. Germline-derived CDR1 and CDR2 are MNHEY and SVGAGI. The junction had 3 bases not matched to a gene; V was cut back by 2 bases and J by 1 base. The CDR3 covers 15 residues. The CDR3 reads CASSYGGGRTDTQYF. The CDR3 DNA is TGTGCCAGCAGTTACGGCGGGGGTCGCACAGATACGCAGTATTTT.

This rearrangement joins TRBV23-1 to TRBJ2-2; D is uncertain. TRBV23-1 is an ORF for which the function is uncertain. The CDR3 extends over 14 amino acids. Trimming removed 9 bases at V and 2 bases at J, with 13 bases between. CDR3: CARTQAANTGELFF. The DNA for the CDR3 is TGCGCCAGAACCCAGGCAGCCAACACCGGGGAGCTGTTTTTT.

CDR3 amino acids: CSVEGQGGGYEQYF. Written as DNA, the CDR3 is TGCAGCGTTGAAGGACAGGGTGGCGGCTACGAGCAGTACTTC. The V gene is TRBV29-1, the J gene TRBJ2-7; 7 bases align to TRBD1. The CDR3 loop spans 14 amino acids. V trimming: 1 base; J trimming: 3 bases; junction bases outside the gene matches: 6. CDR1 and CDR2 (germline): SQVTM, ANQGSEA.

The chain employs TRBV5-1 and TRBJ2-5, with 9 nucleotides matching TRBD1. The CDR3 is made up of 14 amino acids. Germline CDR1 SGHRS, CDR2 YFSETQ. Trimming at V came to 3 bases and at J to 2 bases, leaving 2 bases not matched to a gene. CDR3 protein: CASSSTGGQETQYF. In nucleotides, the CDR3 is TGCGCCAGCAGCTCGACAGGGGGTCAAGAGACCCAGTACTTC.

CDR3 region: CASSEGTGKGYEQYF. Written as DNA, the CDR3 is TGTGCCAGCAGTGAAGGGACAGGGAAAGGTTACGAGCAGTACTTC. The chain uses TRBV2 and TRBJ2-7, with TRBD1 matching 8 bases. The CDR3 extends over 15 amino acids. Germline-derived CDR1 and CDR2 are SNHLY and FYNNEI. The J segment lost 4 bases and the V segment lost 1 base, leaving 6 bases of the junction unmatched.

This clone was counted once. The rearrangement joins TRBV27 to TRBJ2-3, with 9 bases that match TRBD2. CDR3 length: 15 amino acids. V lost 4 bases and J lost 1; bases outside the gene matches: 3. Per germline, CDR1 MNHEY and CDR2 SMNVEV (reference sequence). The CDR3 here is CASSWASGGTDTQYF. CDR3 DNA sequence: TGTGCCAGCAGTTGGGCTAGCGGGGGCACAGATACGCAGTATTTT.

V is TRBV9 and J is TRBJ2-7, with 13 positions matching TRBD2. The CDR3 sequence is 15 residues long. The germline gives CDR1 SGDLS, CDR2 YYNGEE. J gave up 4 bases and V 4 bases, and 5 bases lay outside the gene matches. CDR3 in amino acids: CASSQGLAGIYEQYF. The CDR3 nucleotides are TGTGCCAGCAGCCAGGGACTAGCGGGAATTTACGAGCAGTACTTC.

The rearrangement links TRBV7-6 to TRBJ2-5; 8 bases match TRBD1. This CDR3 is 14 amino acids long. The V gene's germline CDR1 is SGHVS and CDR2 FNYEAQ. J lost 5 bases, V lost 5 bases, and 7 bases had no gene match. Here the CDR3 reads CASSPRQGLETQYF. CDR3 coding DNA: TGTGCCAGCAGCCCGAGACAGGGGTTGGAGACCCAGTACTTC. The complete variable domain, with remaining parts taken from reference TRBV7-6 and TRBJ2-5, reads GAGVSQSPRYKVTKRGQDVALRCDPISGHVSLYWYRQALGQGPEFLTYFNYEAQQDKSGLPNDRFSAERPEGSISTLTIQRTEQRDSAMYRCASSPRQGLETQYFGPGTRLLVL.